Below, 21 T cell receptor beta chains from the same sample are listed, as sequenced in a study of T cell responses to AZD1222 COVID-19 vaccine. Method: immunoSEQ multiplex PCR; TCRdb's copy keeps in-frame clones and lacks some. The sample has 77,000 or so clones, around 90% seen once. Specimen: peripheral blood, collected 28 days after the second AZD1222 dose. The receptors here all came from an adult who received the AZD1222 COVID-19 vaccine.

The chain employs TRBV12-3 or TRBV12-4 and TRBJ1-1; D remains ambiguous. Trimming took 10 bases from V and 1 from J, leaving 13 bases between them. The CDR3 runs to 13 residues. The chain's CDR3 is CAIKDGRNTEAFF. In DNA form, the CDR3 reads TGTGCCATCAAAGACGGAAGGAACACTGAAGCTTTCTTT.

The chain is built from TRBV7-9 and TRBJ1-5; D perhaps matches TRBD1 (5 bases). V shed 5 bases and J shed 6 bases, with 14 bases lying between them. This CDR3 spans 14 amino acids. Germline values: CDR1 SEHNR, CDR2 FQNEAQ (reference sequence). Here the CDR3 DNA reads TGTGCCAGCAGCCCTCTTGGACAAGCTCAGCCCCAGCATTTT. Residues: CASSPLGQAQPQHF.

The rearrangement joins TRBV10-1 to TRBJ1-5; 9 positions match TRBD1. CDR3 length: 13 residues. Trimming removed 8 bases from V and 5 bases from J; junction bases left unmatched: 4. Germline CDR1 reads WNHNN; CDR2 reads SYGVQD (reference sequence). CDR3 nucleotides: TGCGCCAGCGGGACAGGGAGGGATCAGCCCCAGCATTTT. It is translated as CASGTGRDQPQHF.

This clone was counted between two and nine times. V gene TRBV12-2 combines with J gene TRBJ2-2. TRBV12-2 has pseudogene status. There are 11 residues in the CDR3. The CDR3 protein is CASRFPGELFF. CDR3 DNA: TGTGCAAGTCGCTTCCCCGGGGAGCTGTTTTTT.

CDR3 sequence: CASRLTIDRVEEKLFF. Written as DNA, the CDR3 is TGTGCAAGTCGCTTAACAATCGACAGGGTGGAGGAAAAACTGTTTTTT. The J gene is TRBJ1-4, the V gene TRBV12-2; TRBD1 is the table's D call, not checked against the DNA. TRBV12-2 is shown as a pseudogene. The CDR3 covers 16 residues.

The chain employs TRBV28 and TRBJ2-5; the D is unclear. CDR3 length: 16 amino acids. In germline, CDR1 is MDHEN, CDR2 SYDVKM. Trimming removed 3 bases from V and 0 bases from J, with 14 bases in between. CDR3 in DNA: TGTGCCAGCAGTTTCAGTGCCCACCTGTACCAAGAGACCCAGTACTTC. Protein sequence: CASSFSAHLYQETQYF.

J is TRBJ2-1 and V is TRBV20-1, with D possibly TRBD2 on 5 matching bases. From germline, CDR1 is DFQATT and CDR2 SNEGSKA (reference sequence). CDR3 length: 16 amino acids. V dropped 3 bases and J dropped 0 bases, with 15 bases sitting between them. DNA of the CDR3: TGCAGTGCTAGTAGATCTTCGGGGAGCTCCTACAATGAGCAGTTCTTC. Amino acid sequence: CSASRSSGSSYNEQFF.

V usage is TRBV7-2 and J usage is TRBJ2-2; D unclear. Trimming cost V 1 base and J 1 base, with 4 bases left between them. CDR1 is SGHTA and CDR2 is FQGNSA in the germline V gene. This CDR3 is built from 14 residues. The chain's CDR3 is CASSLGQNTGELFF. Written as DNA, the CDR3 is TGTGCCAGCAGCTTAGGACAGAACACCGGGGAGCTGTTTTTT. The full variable domain, in which reference TRBV7-2 and TRBJ2-2 provide the parts outside the CDR3, is GAGVSQSPSNKVTEKGKDVELRCDPISGHTALYWYRQSLGQGLEFLIYFQGNSAPDKSGLPSDRFSAERTGGSVSTLTIQRTQQEDSAVYLCASSLGQNTGELFFGEGSRLTVL.

The V call is TRBV29-1, the J call TRBJ2-7; D possibly matches TRBD1 or TRBD2 (6 bases each). The ends were cut back, 4 bases at V and 3 bases at J, with 16 bases in the middle. The germline CDR1 and CDR2 sequences are SQVTM and ANQGSEA. This CDR3 contains 14 residues. DNA for the CDR3: TGCAGCGTTGGGAGGGGCAGGGGAGTCTACGAGCAGTACTTC. Translating gives CSVGRGRGVYEQYF.

The V gene is TRBV6-5, the J gene TRBJ2-7; D is possibly TRBD2 (5 bases). The germline V gene encodes CDR1 MNHEY and CDR2 SVGAGI. The CDR3 length is 12 residues. V lost 5 bases and J 7 bases, leaving 12 bases between the germline ends. The CDR3 reads CASSPSQREQYF. CDR3 sequence (DNA): TGTGCCAGCAGTCCTTCACAGCGGGAGCAGTACTTC.

The rearrangement links TRBV19 to TRBJ1-1; D unresolved. Trimming took 5 bases from V and 3 from J, leaving 13 bases between them. This CDR3 is built from 14 residues. Germline assignment: CDR1 LNHDA and CDR2 SQIVND (reference sequence). CDR3 DNA: TGTGCCAGTAGTTCACGCTACGTGGACACTGAAGCTTTCTTT. Translated, it gives CASSSRYVDTEAFF. The whole variable domain, remainder taken from reference TRBV19 and TRBJ1-1, is DGGITQSPKYLFRKEGQNVTLSCEQNLNHDAMYWYRQDPGQGLRLIYYSQIVNDFQKGDIAEGYSVSREKKESFPLTVTSAQKNPTAFYLCASSSRYVDTEAFFGQGTRLTVV.

This clone came up once. The chain recombines TRBV10-1 with TRBJ1-2; D perhaps matches TRBD1 (5 bases). Germline V gene lookup returns CDR1 WNHNN and CDR2 SYGVQD (reference sequence). The V gene lost 2 bases and the J gene lost 7 bases, with 26 bases spanning the gap. This CDR3 has 18 amino acids. The CDR3, as DNA: TGCGCCAGCAGTGAGATACTACGATCACGGCCAGGGAAGTCTGGCTACACCTTC. Its protein is CASSEILRSRPGKSGYTF.

The rearrangement joins TRBV6-5 to TRBJ1-2; D call uncertain. Germline V gives CDR1 MNHEY, CDR2 SVGAGI. Trimming pared 7 bases from V and 6 bases from J, leaving 18 bases between. This CDR3 has 14 amino acids. The CDR3 loop is CASTAAGIGDGYTF. Written as DNA, the CDR3 is TGTGCCAGCACCGCCGCCGGTATAGGCGATGGCTACACCTTC.

This chain connects TRBV27 to TRBJ1-5; no firm D call. CDR1 is MNHEY and CDR2 is SMNVEV in the germline V gene (reference sequence). The CDR3 extends over 13 amino acids. V dropped 0 bases and J dropped 4 bases, with 4 bases sitting between them. The CDR3 spells CASSLSVNQPQHF. The CDR3 DNA sequence: TGTGCCAGCAGTTTATCGGTAAATCAGCCCCAGCATTTT.

The chain's CDR3 is CASSVGLNQPQHF. Here the CDR3 DNA reads TGTGCCAGCAGCGTAGGCCTAAATCAGCCCCAGCATTTT. The chain uses TRBV9 and TRBJ1-5, with unresolved D. CDR3 length: 13 amino acids. Trimming stripped 0 bases from V and 4 bases from J, with 5 bases between. Germline V CDR1 and CDR2: SGDLS, YYNGEE.

The chain is built from TRBV7-3 and TRBJ1-1, with 8 bases matching TRBD1. Looked up from germline, CDR1 is SGHTA and CDR2 is FQGTGA. There are 13 residues in the CDR3. Trimming took 1 base from V and 8 from J; bases not matched to a gene: 3. CDR3 in amino acids: CASSLNRQGEAFF. The CDR3 nucleotides are TGTGCCAGCAGCTTAAATCGACAGGGGGAAGCTTTCTTT.

CDR3 sequence reads: CASSVTRTGGSYEQYF. CDR3 bases: TGTGCCAGCAGTGTTACCCGGACAGGGGGTTCTTACGAGCAGTACTTC. This chain joins TRBV6-1 and TRBJ2-7; 10 bases match TRBD1. The V and J ends lost 4 bases and 4 bases, in that order; junction bases with no gene match: 10. Per the germline V gene, CDR1 is MNHNS and CDR2 is SASEGT. The CDR3 sequence is 16 residues long.

The chain has TRBV2 and TRBJ1-1; 8 bases are a match to TRBD1. The CDR3 consists of 14 residues. After removal of 6 bases from V and 5 bases from J, the junction contained 8 bases not matched to a gene. CDR1 and CDR2 (germline): SNHLY, FYNNEI. The chain's CDR3 is CASSQDRVSTEAFF. CDR3 bases: TGTGCCAGCAGCCAGGACAGGGTGTCAACTGAAGCTTTCTTT.

The chain employs TRBV29-1 and TRBJ1-4, with unresolved D. The germline V and J ends were trimmed by 3 bases and 8 bases, with 7 bases remaining between them. Per germline, CDR1 SQVTM and CDR2 ANQGSEA. The CDR3 extends over 11 amino acids. In nucleotides, the CDR3 is TGCAGCGTTGACTCCGGGGAAAAACTGTTTTTT. This sequence encodes CSVDSGEKLFF.

The chain carries TRBV28 and TRBJ1-5; D is perhaps TRBD1 (6 bases). The germline gives CDR1 MDHEN, CDR2 SYDVKM. The CDR3 totals 14 residues. The V end was cut by 8 bases, the J end by 1 base, with 12 bases between. This CDR3 reads CASQEGGSNQPQHF. CDR3 nucleotides: TGTGCCAGCCAGGAGGGGGGCAGCAATCAGCCCCAGCATTTT. The full variable domain, completed using reference TRBV28 and TRBJ1-5, is DVKVTQSSRYLVKRTGEKVFLECVQDMDHENMFWYRQDPGLGLRLIYFSYDVKMKEKGDIPEGYSVSREKKERFSLILESASTNQTSMYLCASQEGGSNQPQHFGDGTRLSIL.

This chain links TRBV18 with TRBJ1-5, with D unresolved. This CDR3 comprises 13 residues. Germline V CDR1 and CDR2: KGHSH, LQKENI. V dropped 1 base and J dropped 3 bases, with 4 bases sitting between them. The DNA for the CDR3 is TGTGCCAGCTCACCACAAGACAATCAGCCCCAGCATTTT. Its protein product is CASSPQDNQPQHF.